One sample yielded the 10 T cell receptor beta chains listed below, sequenced in a study of blood T cell repertoires in COVID-19. Profiled with immunoSEQ multiplex PCR; TCRdb holds only in-frame clones, not every one. Of roughly 150,000 clones listed, under 90% are singletons. The sample taken for sequencing was PBMCs or T cells enriched from blood (not recorded which). These receptors originate from a woman aged 18-29 years who had been exposed to COVID-19.

This chain connects TRBV29-1 to TRBJ2-7; TRBD2 matches at 12 bases. The V gene's germline CDR1 is SQVTM and CDR2 ANQGSEA. Trimming took 0 bases from V and 1 from J; bases not matched to a gene: 1. The CDR3 spans 15 residues. CDR3 amino acids: CSVEDGTSGSYEQYF. The CDR3 nucleotides read TGCAGCGTTGAAGATGGGACTAGCGGGTCCTACGAGCAGTACTTC.

The chain employs TRBV12-3 or TRBV12-4 and TRBJ1-2; D unclear. Deletions cut 3 bases from V and 4 bases from J, with 9 bases between. This CDR3 has 13 residues. The CDR3 sequence: CASSFGEAYGYTF. The CDR3 nucleotides are TGTGCCAGCAGTTTCGGGGAGGCCTATGGCTACACCTTC.

In this sample, this clone turned up once. The rearrangement uses TRBV6-6 and TRBJ1-4; TRBD1 matches at 8 bases. The CDR3 consists of 16 residues. V lost 5 bases, J lost 4 bases, and 9 bases stayed unmatched. In germline, CDR1 is MNHNY, CDR2 SVGAGI (reference sequence). The CDR3 sequence is CASSTLQGVFNEKLFF. CDR3 DNA: TGTGCCAGCAGTACTCTACAGGGGGTGTTTAATGAAAAACTGTTTTTT.

This clone is a singleton in its sample. This chain joins TRBV7-6 and TRBJ1-1, with D unresolved. This CDR3 region has 17 residues. The V end lost 1 base, the J end lost 0 bases, and 15 bases lay between the germline ends. Germline assignment: CDR1 SGHVS and CDR2 FNYEAQ. This CDR3 is CASSLGASGNLNTEAFF. In DNA, the CDR3 is TGTGCCAGCAGCTTAGGCGCCAGCGGGAACTTGAACACTGAAGCTTTCTTT.

V and J are TRBV7-9 and TRBJ1-1; 9 bases align to TRBD1. This CDR3 comprises 17 residues. The ends lost 0 bases at V and 6 bases at J; junction bases unmatched: 11. From germline, CDR1 is SEHNR and CDR2 FQNEAQ (reference sequence). The CDR3 here is CASSLATHRDREAEAFF. The CDR3 bases are TGTGCCAGCAGCTTAGCTACCCACCGGGACAGGGAAGCTGAAGCTTTCTTT.

The rearrangement joins TRBV4-2 to TRBJ1-1, with D perhaps matching TRBD1 (6 bases). V was shortened by 0 bases and J by 0 bases, with 8 bases between the two germline ends. The CDR3 is 15 amino acids. Germline CDR1 reads LGHNA; CDR2 reads YNFKEQ. The CDR3 here is CASSQEGTMNTEAFF. CDR3 coding DNA: TGTGCCAGCAGCCAAGAGGGGACAATGAACACTGAAGCTTTCTTT.

This clone was found once. The genes are TRBV6-4 and TRBJ2-5; D perhaps matches TRBD1 (6 bases). Germline V gives CDR1 MRHNA, CDR2 SNTAGT. The CDR3 extends over 15 amino acids. V was cut by 8 bases and J by 5 bases, with 21 bases left in between. CDR3 protein: CASGAGENPSETQYF. In DNA form, the CDR3 reads TGTGCCAGCGGGGCAGGGGAAAACCCCTCCGAGACCCAGTACTTC.

The chain has TRBV12-5 and TRBJ1-5, with no clear D. The CDR3 is made up of 11 amino acids. V gave up 6 bases and J gave up 3 bases, with 3 bases separating them. Germline CDR1 is LGHNT and CDR2 is FRNRAP. CDR3 nucleotides: TGTGCTAGTGGACTCAATCAGCCCCAGCATTTT. Amino acids: CASGLNQPQHF.

This clone was seen just once. The rearrangement links TRBV4-1 to TRBJ1-2, with 9 bases identical to TRBD1. V lost 0 bases and J lost 8; bases outside the gene matches: 10. The length of the CDR3 is 16 residues. The germline CDR1 and CDR2 sequences are MGHRA and YSYEKL. The CDR3 DNA follows: TGCGCCAGCAGCCAAGATTCGGGACAGGGAATATGGGGCTACACCTTC. This sequence encodes CASSQDSGQGIWGYTF.

As concerns this clone: The same CDR3 can be traced to other DNA sequences in this sample. The chain employs TRBV4-3 and TRBJ1-6, with unresolved D. Per germline, CDR1 LGHNA and CDR2 YSLEER. The V gene lost 3 bases and the J gene lost 6 bases, with 9 bases spanning the gap. The CDR3 is 14 amino acids. The CDR3 protein is CASSQETGNSPLHF. The CDR3 nucleotides are TGCGCCAGCAGCCAGGAGACTGGTAATTCACCCCTCCACTTT.